The 5 T cell receptor beta chains below were found in one sample sequenced in a study of tumor-infiltrating lymphocytes in primary liver carcinoma. Co-extraction yielded RNA and DNA from around 20-30 mg of unsorted bulk tissue. TCR beta cDNA was reverse-transcribed from about 500 ng of total RNA. The reaction used a constant-region primer and ProtoScript II reverse transcriptase. Libraries covering TCR beta were generated through three nested multiplex PCR rounds (using a slightly modified ARM-PCR). TRBV1-TRBV30 forward primers paired with a C-beta reverse primer drove the first two PCR rounds, approximately 11 cycles each. TCRdb passed the multiplex PCR reads through MiXCR, listing each CDR3 protein once. Seen here are approximately 190,000 distinct CDR3 sequences, 70% to 90% observed once, and the top ten hold roughly 18%. Input material: tumor tissue from primary liver carcinoma. These receptors all come from a man aged 35 to 55 with primary liver carcinoma and hepatitis B virus infection.

As to this clonotype: The CDR3 ends on some other residue instead of the conserved phenylalanine or tryptophan, so this is likely a read error. The DNA is omitted, as the CDR3 cannot be located on it reliably, and the CDR3 follows TCRdb's listing. This rearrangement joins TRBV11-1 to TRBJ1-1; the D call TRBD1 from the table was never checked on the DNA. Inclusive of both ends, the CDR3 amounts to 15 amino acids. The germline gives CDR1 SGHAT, CDR2 FQDESV (reference sequence). The CDR3 reads CASSPRQGRNTEVLL.

This clonotype was seen a single time. Here the CDR3 omits its conserved ending phenylalanine or tryptophan, so a read error is the likely source. The chain employs TRBV11-1 and TRBJ1-1, with D tentatively TRBD1 (6 bases). V lost 10 bases to trimming and J lost 0 bases, with 15 bases between them. The germline V gene has CDR1 SGHAT and CDR2 FQDESV (reference sequence). The CDR3 contains 14 residues. The CDR3 spells CANTGTNLNTEAFI. Here the CDR3 DNA reads TGTGCCAACACCGGGACAAACTTGAACACTGAAGCTTTCATT.

Note on this clonotype: The junction departs from germline at one end; a sequencing error may be responsible. The V and J genes are TRBV5-6 and TRBJ1-1; 8 bases agree with TRBD1. This CDR3 contains 14 residues. Germline V lookup: CDR1 SGHDT, CDR2 YYEEEE. This CDR3 reads CAGSARQGQTEAFF. Here the CDR3 DNA reads TGTGCCGGCAGCGCACGACAGGGGCAGACTGAAGCTTTCTTT.

The chain carries TRBV12-3 or TRBV12-4 and TRBJ2-6, with D hard to call. This CDR3 has 15 residues. Trimming shortened V by 10 bases and J by 0 bases, and 13 bases separated the two germline ends. CDR3 DNA sequence: TGTGCCAACTGGGATAGGAGCTCTGGGGCCAACGTCCTGACTTTC. Protein: CANWDRSSGANVLTF.

A word on this clonotype: The germline gene is not matched at one end of the junction; a read error may be the cause. The rearrangement links TRBV11-3 to TRBJ2-1; D may be TRBD2 (5 bases). This CDR3 is built from 15 residues. Per the germline V gene, CDR1 is SGHNT and CDR2 is YENEEA. CDR3 in DNA: TGTGCCAGCGGTCTACAAAGCGGAGGTTTCAATGAGCGGTTCTTC. It is translated as CASGLQSGGFNERFF. Full variable domain (rest looked up from reference TRBV11-3 and TRBJ2-1): EAGVVQSPRYKIIEKKQPVAFWCNPISGHNTLYWYLQNLGQGPELLIRYENEEAVDDSQLPKDRFSAERLKGVDSTLKIQPAELGDSAVYLCASGLQSGGFNERFFGPGTRLTVL.